This T cell receptor (beta chain) came from a study of T cells expressing NK-cell markers. With the 5' RACE reads reprocessed, TCRdb shows one record per CDR3 protein and no DNA. The listing records approximately 150,000 distinct CDR3 sequences. Per germline, CDR1 MGHDK and CDR2 SYGVNS. The CDR3 sequence is 15 residues long. The V gene is TRBV25-1, the J gene TRBJ2-2; TCRdb's D call of TRBD2 is untestable without DNA. The clonotype originates from a man between 18 and 29 years old in good health. Sequenced input: blood T cells: a sorted CD56 or NKG2C T cell subset, CD4+ or CD8+ T cells, or bulk PBMC T cells (not recorded which). CDR3 amino acids: CASSATSGSTGELFF.